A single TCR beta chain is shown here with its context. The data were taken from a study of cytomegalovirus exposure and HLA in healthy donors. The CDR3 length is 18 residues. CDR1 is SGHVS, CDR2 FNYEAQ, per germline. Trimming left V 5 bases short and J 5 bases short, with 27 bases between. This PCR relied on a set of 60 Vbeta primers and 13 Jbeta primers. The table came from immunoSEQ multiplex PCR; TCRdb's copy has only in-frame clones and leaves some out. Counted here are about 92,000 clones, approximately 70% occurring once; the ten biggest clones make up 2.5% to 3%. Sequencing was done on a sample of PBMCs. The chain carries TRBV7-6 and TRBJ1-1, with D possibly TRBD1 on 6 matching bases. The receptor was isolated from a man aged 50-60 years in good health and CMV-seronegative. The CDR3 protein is CASSLPSWQGGGGTEAFF. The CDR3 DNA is TGTGCCAGCAGCCTACCCTCCTGGCAGGGAGGGGGAGGGACTGAAGCTTTCTTT.